These 16 T cell receptor beta chains originate from one sample sequenced in a study of cytomegalovirus exposure and HLA in healthy donors. A multiplex PCR was run with 60 Vbeta primers and 13 Jbeta primers. Some clones are missing from TCRdb's copy, which holds only in-frame ones; the method was immunoSEQ multiplex PCR. The sample includes 110,000 to 150,000 clones, roughly 80% of them seen just once. The sequenced material came from PBMCs. These receptor sequences come from a man between 35 and 55 years old in good health and CMV-seropositive.

The chain couples TRBV29-1 to TRBJ1-2, with a weak D call TRBD1 (5 bases). V was pared by 7 bases and J by 4 bases, with 13 bases between. The CDR3 loop spans 12 amino acids. The germline CDR1 and CDR2 sequences are SQVTM and ANQGSEA. The CDR3 loop is CSAPRGGYGYTF. CDR3 coding DNA: TGCAGCGCTCCCCGGGGGGGCTATGGCTACACCTTC. Drawing the rest from reference TRBV29-1 and TRBJ1-2, the complete variable domain is SAVISQKPSRDICQRGTSLTIQCQVDSQVTMMFWYRQQPGQSLTLIATANQGSEATYESGFVIDKFPISRPNLTFSTLTVSNMSPEDSSIYLCSAPRGGYGYTFGSGTRLTVV.

The chain uses TRBV2 and TRBJ1-5, with TRBD1 as a possible D gene (5 bases). The CDR3 runs 12 residues. V lost 3 bases and J lost 6, with 6 bases in between. Germline V CDR1 and CDR2: SNHLY, FYNNEI. The CDR3 protein is CASSEGGQPQHF. As DNA, the CDR3 is TGTGCCAGCAGTGAGGGGGGTCAGCCCCAGCATTTT. Looking up the rest from reference TRBV2 and TRBJ1-5 gives the full variable domain: EPEVTQTPSHQVTQMGQEVILRCVPISNHLYFYWYRQILGQKVEFLVSFYNNEISEKSEIFDDQFSVERPDGSNFTLKIRSTKLEDSAMYFCASSEGGQPQHFGDGTRLSIL.

This chain links TRBV7-8 with TRBJ1-5, with TRBD1 matching over 7 bases. CDR1 is SGHVS, CDR2 FQNEAQ, per germline. The CDR3 covers 16 residues. V lost 5 bases and J lost 3; bases outside the gene matches: 10. CDR3 coding DNA: TGTGCCAGCAGCGAAGACAGGGTGGGACACAATCAGCCCCAGCATTTT. Protein sequence: CASSEDRVGHNQPQHF.

This chain connects TRBV11-2 to TRBJ2-7, with D unclear. Per germline, CDR1 SGHAT and CDR2 FQNNGV. V lost 1 base and J lost 2, with 6 bases in between. The CDR3 spans 13 residues. CDR3 sequence reads: CASSLGLPYEQYF. The DNA of the CDR3 is TGTGCCAGCAGCTTAGGTCTCCCCTACGAGCAGTACTTC. The full variable domain, its missing parts supplied by reference TRBV11-2 and TRBJ2-7, is EAGVAQSPRYKIIEKRQSVAFWCNPISGHATLYWYQQILGQGPKLLIQFQNNGVVDDSQLPKDRFSAERLKGVDSTLKIQPAKLEDSAVYLCASSLGLPYEQYFGPGTRLTVT.

The V gene is TRBV19, the J gene TRBJ1-1; 8 nucleotides agree with TRBD1. The CDR3 totals 15 residues. The V segment lost 2 bases and the J segment 1 base; nucleotides outside the gene matches: 3. CDR1 and CDR2 (germline): LNHDA, SQIVND (reference sequence). CDR3 in DNA: TGTGCCAGTAGTATAAAGGGACAGGCGAACACTGAAGCTTTCTTT. It codes for CASSIKGQANTEAFF.

The rearrangement links TRBV4-3 to TRBJ2-1; tentatively, D is TRBD1 (5 bases). Trimming shortened V by 0 bases and J by 4 bases, and 10 bases separated the two germline ends. The germline gives CDR1 LGHNA, CDR2 YSLEER. This CDR3 is 15 amino acids long. This CDR3 is CASSQEETVYNEQFF. CDR3 in DNA: TGCGCCAGCAGCCAAGAGGAGACAGTGTACAATGAGCAGTTCTTC.

The genes are TRBV5-6 and TRBJ1-2; D is unresolved. The V and J ends lost 4 bases and 4 bases respectively, with 14 bases between them. The CDR3 is 14 amino acids. Germline V gene lookup returns CDR1 SGHDT and CDR2 YYEEEE. The CDR3 region has the DNA TGTGCCAGCAGCATGGGGTTCGACTTCTATGGCTACACCTTC. Its translation is CASSMGFDFYGYTF. Combining the CDR3 with reference TRBV5-6 and TRBJ1-2 gives the whole variable domain DAGVTQSPTHLIKTRGQQVTLRCSPKSGHDTVSWYQQALGQGPQFIFQYYEEEERQRGNFPDRFSGHQFPNYSSELNVNALLLGDSALYLCASSMGFDFYGYTFGSGTRLTVV.

The J gene is TRBJ1-2, the V gene TRBV4-1, with D maybe TRBD1 (5 bases). Trimming took off 4 bases at V and 2 bases at J, with 20 bases between the two ends. This CDR3 comprises 17 residues. Germline V gene data show CDR1 as MGHRA and CDR2 as YSYEKL. The CDR3 DNA follows: TGCGCCAGCAGCCCCGTCCTCCGGGGGGGGGAAAACTATGGCTACACCTTC. Translated, it gives CASSPVLRGGENYGYTF.

The chain couples TRBV5-1 to TRBJ2-3; 11 nucleotides match TRBD1. With V trimmed by 6 bases and J by 2 bases, 5 bases remained unmatched. Germline lookup yields CDR1 SGHRS and CDR2 YFSETQ. This CDR3 has 15 residues. In nucleotides, the CDR3 is TGCGCCAGCACTCTGGGACAGGGGGACACAGATACGCAGTATTTT. Amino acid sequence: CASTLGQGDTDTQYF.

This clone was picked up one time. V usage is TRBV6-5 and J usage is TRBJ1-6; TRBD1 is a possible D gene (6 bases). The CDR3 runs to 13 residues. CDR1 and CDR2 from the germline V gene are MNHEY and SVGAGI. The V end lost 6 bases, the J end lost 12 bases, and 15 bases lay between the germline ends. CDR3 sequence (DNA): TGTGCCAGCAGCTCAATTGTACAGGGACCCCTCCACTTT. Translated, it gives CASSSIVQGPLHF.

The chain recombines TRBV7-9 with TRBJ1-1; D is undetermined. Germline V gene data show CDR1 as SEHNR and CDR2 as FQNEAQ (reference sequence). The CDR3 consists of 14 residues. Trimming took 1 base from V and 0 from J, leaving 6 bases between them. The CDR3 reads CASSLGHLNTEAFF. CDR3 coding DNA: TGTGCCAGCAGCTTAGGACACCTGAACACTGAAGCTTTCTTT. The full variable domain, in which reference TRBV7-9 and TRBJ1-1 provide the parts outside the CDR3, is DTGVSQNPRHKITKRGQNVTFRCDPISEHNRLYWYRQTLGQGPEFLTYFQNEAQLEKSRLLSDRFSAERPKGSFSTLEIQRTEQGDSAMYLCASSLGHLNTEAFFGQGTRLTVV.

The chain recombines TRBV5-1 with TRBJ2-1; 7 nucleotides match TRBD1. With 4 bases clipped from V and 3 bases from J, the junction kept 10 bases outside the gene matches. This CDR3 has 16 amino acids. Germline CDR1 SGHRS, CDR2 YFSETQ. As DNA, the CDR3 is TGCGCCAGCAGCCCTTGGGACAGAAGTTACTACAATGAGCAGTTCTTC. Amino acids: CASSPWDRSYYNEQFF. Full variable domain (outside the CDR3, taken from reference TRBV5-1 and TRBJ2-1): KAGVTQTPRYLIKTRGQQVTLSCSPISGHRSVSWYQQTPGQGLQFLFEYFSETQRNKGNFPGRFSGRQFSNSRSEMNVSTLELGDSALYLCASSPWDRSYYNEQFFGPGTRLTVL.

The chain is built from TRBV11-3 and TRBJ2-7, with 7 positions matching TRBD2. In germline, CDR1 is SGHNT, CDR2 YENEEA. Germline trimming cut 2 bases from V and 4 bases from J; bases unmatched to any gene: 8. The CDR3 length is 15 residues. The chain's CDR3 is CASSLTGGGVYEQYF. CDR3 DNA sequence: TGTGCCAGCAGCTTAACGGGAGGTGGGGTTTACGAGCAGTACTTC.

The rearrangement joins TRBV18 to TRBJ2-3; 12 positions match TRBD2. CDR1 is KGHSH and CDR2 is LQKENI in the germline V gene. The CDR3 loop spans 16 amino acids. The ends lost 3 bases at V and 3 bases at J; junction bases unmatched: 4. The CDR3 sequence: CASSPPGLAGTDTQYF. The CDR3 DNA reads TGTGCCAGCTCACCTCCCGGACTAGCGGGGACAGATACGCAGTATTTT.

J is TRBJ2-1 and V is TRBV7-9; D is undetermined. The CDR3 covers 11 residues. V was shortened by 5 bases and J by 4 bases, with 3 bases between the two germline ends. Germline V CDR1 and CDR2: SEHNR, FQNEAQ (reference sequence). DNA of the CDR3: TGTGCCAGCAGCGTATACAATGAGCAGTTCTTC. This codes for CASSVYNEQFF.

V and J are TRBV19 and TRBJ2-5; D might be TRBD2 (5 bases). The V end was cut by 3 bases, the J end by 6 bases, with 14 bases between. This CDR3 has 14 residues. Germline V CDR1 and CDR2: LNHDA, SQIVND (reference sequence). The CDR3, as DNA: TGTGCCAGTAGTATTGGTTCGGGGAGAAAGACCCAGTACTTC. Translating gives CASSIGSGRKTQYF.